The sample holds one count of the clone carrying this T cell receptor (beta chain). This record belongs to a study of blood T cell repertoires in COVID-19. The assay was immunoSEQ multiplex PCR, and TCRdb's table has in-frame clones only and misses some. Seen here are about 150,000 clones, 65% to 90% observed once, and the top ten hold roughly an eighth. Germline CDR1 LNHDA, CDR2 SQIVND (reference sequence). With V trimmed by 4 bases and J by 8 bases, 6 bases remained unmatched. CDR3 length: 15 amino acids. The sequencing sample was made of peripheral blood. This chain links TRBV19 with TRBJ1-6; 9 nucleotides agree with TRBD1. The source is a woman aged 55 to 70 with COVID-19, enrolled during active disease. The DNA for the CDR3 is TGTGCCAGTAGTAGCCGACAGGGGGAGGATTCACCCCTCCACTTT. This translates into CASSSRQGEDSPLHF.